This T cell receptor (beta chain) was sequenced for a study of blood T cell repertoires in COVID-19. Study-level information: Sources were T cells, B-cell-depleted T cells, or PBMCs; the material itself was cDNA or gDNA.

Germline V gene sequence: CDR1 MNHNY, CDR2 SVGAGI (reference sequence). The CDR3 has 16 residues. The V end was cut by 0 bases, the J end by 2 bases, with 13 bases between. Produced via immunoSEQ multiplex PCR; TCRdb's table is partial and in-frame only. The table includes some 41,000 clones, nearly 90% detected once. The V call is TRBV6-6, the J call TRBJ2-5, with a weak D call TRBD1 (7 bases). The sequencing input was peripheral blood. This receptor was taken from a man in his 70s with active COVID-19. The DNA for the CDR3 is TGTGCCAGCAGTTACTCGCGGGACAGCCCACAAGAGACCCAGTACTTC. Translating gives CASSYSRDSPQETQYF.